This section outlines one T cell receptor beta chain sequence together with its context. The antigen remains unidentified. The sample belongs to a study of OX40 agonist ivuxolimab in advanced cancers. Study-level background: Under the entry rules, prior anti-PD-1, anti-PD-L1 or anti-CTLA-4 therapy was allowed, and about 40% had some.

Assay used: immunoSEQ multiplex PCR; TCRdb lists only in-frame clones, some missing. The table has 48,000 or so clones, around 90% seen once; the top ten hold 6.7%. This CDR3 region has 11 residues. Trimming stripped 0 bases from V and 6 bases from J, with 1 base between. Looked up from germline, CDR1 is SGHRS and CDR2 is YFSETQ. The study's findings and limits: Both CD4+ and CD8+ T cell populations in blood had undergone clonal expansion by week 6 at 0.1 to 3.0 mg/kg.

The chain links TRBV5-1 to TRBJ2-1; unclear D gene. The clonotype was recovered from an adult with an advanced solid tumor such as melanoma, head and neck, liver or kidney cancer. The sample was CD4+ or CD8+ T cells sorted from blood, taken in a trial of the OX40 agonist ivuxolimab. The DNA of the CDR3 is TGCGCCAGCAGCTTGGGCAATGAGCAGTTCTTC. Its translation is CASSLGNEQFF.